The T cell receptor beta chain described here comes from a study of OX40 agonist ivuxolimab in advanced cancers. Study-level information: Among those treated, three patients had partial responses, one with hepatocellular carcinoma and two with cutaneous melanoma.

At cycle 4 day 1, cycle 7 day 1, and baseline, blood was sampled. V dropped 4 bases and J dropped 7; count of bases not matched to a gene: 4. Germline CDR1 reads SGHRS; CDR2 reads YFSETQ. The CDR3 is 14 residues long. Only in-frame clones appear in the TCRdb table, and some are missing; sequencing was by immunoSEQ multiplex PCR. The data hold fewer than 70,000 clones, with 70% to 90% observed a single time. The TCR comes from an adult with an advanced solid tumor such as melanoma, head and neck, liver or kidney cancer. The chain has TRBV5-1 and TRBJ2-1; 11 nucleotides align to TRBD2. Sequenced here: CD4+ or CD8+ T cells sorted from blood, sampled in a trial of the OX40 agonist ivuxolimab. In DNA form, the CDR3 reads TGCGCCAGCAGCCTTACTAGCGGGAGAAATGAGCAGTTCTTC. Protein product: CASSLTSGRNEQFF.